A single sample gave rise to the 9 T cell receptor beta chains below, sequenced in a study of control samples from healthy donors and cancer patients. Assay: immunoSEQ multiplex PCR; the TCRdb copy retains only in-frame clones and omits some. The data contain about 55,000 clones, around 95% of them seen just once; the ten biggest clones take up about 1.9%. Sequenced input: blood. Source of these receptors: a woman younger than 45 in good health.

The chain recombines TRBV19 with TRBJ2-1; TRBD1 aligns across 8 bases. Germline loops: CDR1 LNHDA, CDR2 SQIVND (reference sequence). This CDR3 contains 15 residues. V lost 5 bases to trimming and J lost 4 bases; unmatched junction nucleotides: 7. CDR3 DNA: TGTGCCAGTAGTGTAATGGACAGGGAATACAATGAGCAGTTCTTC. Its translation is CASSVMDREYNEQFF.

The J gene is TRBJ2-7, the V gene TRBV24-1; weak D call: TRBD2 (5 bases). Trimming left V 9 bases short and J 1 base short, with 12 bases between. The CDR3 consists of 13 residues. Germline CDR1 and CDR2: KGHDR and SFDVKD. CDR3 residues: CATSPGVSYEQYF. The CDR3 DNA reads TGTGCCACCTCGCCCGGGGTTTCCTACGAGCAGTACTTC.

The chain links TRBV7-2 to TRBJ1-2; D may be TRBD1 (5 bases). The CDR3 covers 13 residues. The V end was cut by 2 bases, the J end by 6 bases, with 10 bases between. Germline V lookup: CDR1 SGHTA, CDR2 FQGNSA. CDR3 amino acids: CASSLRRGDGYTF. For the CDR3, the DNA is TGTGCCAGCAGCTTACGAAGAGGGGATGGCTACACCTTC.

The V call is TRBV6-1, the J call TRBJ2-7; weak D call: TRBD1 (10 bases). The CDR3 contains 19 residues. From germline, CDR1 is MNHNS and CDR2 SASEGT. Trimming left V 4 bases short and J 2 bases short, with 27 bases between. The CDR3 DNA sequence: TGTGCCAGCAGTGTAAAACCCCGGGACAGGGGCGGGAGGGCCTACGAGCAGTACTTC. It translates to CASSVKPRDRGGRAYEQYF.

V gene TRBV28 combines with J gene TRBJ1-1; D unresolved. Germline V gives CDR1 MDHEN, CDR2 SYDVKM. Trimming removed 2 bases from V and 3 bases from J, with 16 bases in between. CDR3 length: 16 amino acids. The CDR3 region is CASSLNPDLQYTEAFF. The DNA of the CDR3 is TGTGCCAGCAGTTTAAACCCGGACCTGCAGTACACTGAAGCTTTCTTT.

This chain joins TRBV28 and TRBJ1-3, with D perhaps matching TRBD1 (5 bases). This CDR3 is built from 15 residues. V was trimmed by 5 bases and J by 1 base, leaving 12 bases between them. Germline CDR1 reads MDHEN; CDR2 reads SYDVKM. CDR3 coding DNA: TGTGCCAGCAGTCCCCACGGGGGTTCTGGAAACACCATATATTTT. Protein: CASSPHGGSGNTIYF.

The CDR3 DNA reads as TGTGCCAGCAGCCAAGGTGAGGGGTCTGAAGCTTTCTTT. Translated: CASSQGEGSEAFF. The chain carries TRBV3-1 (or the pseudogene TRBV3-2) and TRBJ1-1; a weak D match, TRBD1 (5 bases). Trimming left V 1 base short and J 6 bases short, with 9 bases between. Germline CDR1 is LGHDT and CDR2 is YNNKEL (reference sequence). The CDR3 consists of 13 residues.

The V call is TRBV5-8, the J call TRBJ1-2, with a weak D call TRBD1 (5 bases). Per germline, CDR1 SGHTS and CDR2 YDEGEE. V was trimmed by 4 bases and J by 4 bases, leaving 11 bases between them. The CDR3 covers 13 residues. The DNA of the CDR3 is TGTGCCAGCAGCGTGACAGCATTCTATGGCTACACCTTC. Its translation is CASSVTAFYGYTF.

The rearrangement links TRBV27 to TRBJ2-3, with D hard to call. V dropped 5 bases and J dropped 2 bases, with 8 bases sitting between them. The CDR3 length is 13 residues. Germline CDR1 is MNHEY and CDR2 is SMNVEV (reference sequence). This CDR3 is CASSLLPTDTQYF. CDR3 sequence (DNA): TGTGCCAGCAGTCTGCTCCCCACAGATACGCAGTATTTT.